This TCR beta chain emerged from a study of response to subunit inactivated influenza vaccine. Study-wide results and caveats: After each seasonal influenza vaccination, few new T cells are recruited, the authors suggested.

V dropped 0 bases and J dropped 8 bases, with 7 bases sitting between them. The germline gives CDR1 LGHNA, CDR2 YSLEER. The CDR3 has 12 residues. In its sample, this clonotype was seen a few times. Its matching antigen is unknown. TCRdb analysed the RT-PCR reads with MiXCR anew, one entry per CDR3 protein. The table includes more than 400,000 distinct CDR3 sequences, 11% detected once. The source of this sequence is a man aged 50 or older who received an inactivated influenza vaccine. V usage is TRBV4-3 and J usage is TRBJ1-2; D not certain. The sequencing here drew on PBMCs from blood, taken about 6 weeks after vaccination. This CDR3 is CASSQDGQGYTF. In nucleotides, the CDR3 is TGCGCCAGCAGCCAAGATGGGCAGGGCTACACCTTC.